These 21 T cell receptor beta chains share one sample of origin, sequenced in a study of T cell repertoires and HLA-DP antigens. The repertoire was sequenced with immunoSEQ multiplex PCR; TCRdb's copy has only in-frame clones and lacks some. Found here are more than 90,000 clones, almost 95% of them singletons; the top ten hold about 0.27%. Their specific antigens are unknown. Sequencing used CD4+ T cells from PBMCs. The receptors were gathered from a woman in her late teens or twenties in good health and CMV-seronegative.

The gene calls are TRBV2 and TRBJ1-2; D perhaps matches TRBD1 (5 bases). The CDR3 is 13 residues long. Trimming shortened V by 0 bases and J by 8 bases, and 10 bases separated the two germline ends. Germline V CDR1 and CDR2: SNHLY, FYNNEI. The DNA of the CDR3 is TGTGCCAGCAGTGAAGCAGGGGTCGTAGGCTACACCTTC. Translation: CASSEAGVVGYTF. The entire variable domain, with the rest obtained from reference TRBV2 and TRBJ1-2, is as follows: EPEVTQTPSHQVTQMGQEVILRCVPISNHLYFYWYRQILGQKVEFLVSFYNNEISEKSEIFDDQFSVERPDGSNFTLKIRSTKLEDSAMYFCASSEAGVVGYTFGSGTRLTVV.

This sequence joins TRBV6-1 and TRBJ2-4; D unclear. CDR1 and CDR2 (germline): MNHNS, SASEGT. The V and J ends lost 0 bases and 6 bases respectively, with 12 bases between them. The length of the CDR3 is 15 residues. CDR3 loop: CASSEAIGRVNIQYF. CDR3 in DNA: TGTGCCAGCAGTGAAGCGATAGGAAGGGTAAACATTCAGTACTTC.

The rearrangement links TRBV6-5 to TRBJ2-2, with TRBD1 matching over 7 bases. CDR3 size: 14 residues. V trimming: 7 bases; J trimming: 4 bases; junction bases outside the gene matches: 6. CDR1 and CDR2 (germline): MNHEY, SVGAGI. The CDR3 protein is CASTTGQSTGELFF. The CDR3 DNA follows: TGTGCCAGCACTACGGGACAGAGCACCGGGGAGCTGTTTTTT.

The CDR3, as DNA: TGCAGCGTGGGTGGAGAGGAACAGGACTCGGGTGAAAAACTGTTTTTT. Residues: CSVGGEEQDSGEKLFF. The chain carries TRBV29-1 and TRBJ1-4; D is perhaps TRBD1 (5 bases). The CDR3 has 16 amino acids. CDR1 and CDR2 from the germline V gene are SQVTM and ANQGSEA. Trimming shortened V by 6 bases and J by 7 bases, and 24 bases separated the two germline ends.

The chain is built from TRBV4-1 and TRBJ2-7; D remains unclear. The CDR3 length is 14 residues. The germline V and J ends were trimmed by 0 bases and 5 bases, with 11 bases remaining between them. CDR1 is MGHRA, CDR2 YSYEKL, per germline. CDR3 sequence (DNA): TGCGCCAGCAGCCAAGACAGGTTGGCGCACGAGCAGTACTTC. Residues: CASSQDRLAHEQYF.

This sequence joins TRBV5-1 and TRBJ2-3; 7 bases align to TRBD1. V trimming: 3 bases; J trimming: 2 bases; junction bases outside the gene matches: 9. The germline CDR1 and CDR2 sequences are SGHRS and YFSETQ. There are 16 residues in the CDR3. CDR3 nucleotides: TGCGCCAGCAGCTCTGGACAGGTTCCTAACACAGATACGCAGTATTTT. It specifies CASSSGQVPNTDTQYF.

The genes are TRBV18 and TRBJ2-1; D might be TRBD1 (8 bases). The CDR3 is 16 amino acids. With 4 bases removed from V and 5 bases from J, the gap between germline ends came to 18 bases. The V gene's germline CDR1 is KGHSH and CDR2 LQKENI. The CDR3 nucleotides are TGTGCCAGCTCACACACCACAGGGGGGGACAACAATGAGCAGTTCTTC. It encodes CASSHTTGGDNNEQFF.

This chain connects TRBV28 to TRBJ2-3, with 10 bases identical to TRBD2. Germline V gives CDR1 MDHEN, CDR2 SYDVKM. Trimming removed 4 bases from V and 11 bases from J; junction bases left unmatched: 12. This CDR3 spans 15 amino acids. CDR3 sequence reads: CASSSSGGRPEQQYF. CDR3 DNA sequence: TGTGCCAGCAGTTCTAGCGGGGGCCGGCCCGAACAGCAGTATTTT.

Here the CDR3 DNA reads TGCGCCAGCAGCTTGGCACCCAGGGGAATTATATATTCACCCCTCCACTTT. This codes for CASSLAPRGIIYSPLHF. This chain connects TRBV5-1 to TRBJ1-6, with D perhaps TRBD1 (6 bases). Trimming took 0 bases from V and 8 from J, leaving 18 bases between them. This CDR3 is 17 amino acids long. Germline V lookup: CDR1 SGHRS, CDR2 YFSETQ.

This rearrangement joins TRBV19 to TRBJ1-2; 12 positions match TRBD1. The germline gives CDR1 LNHDA, CDR2 SQIVND (reference sequence). V shed 7 bases and J 2 bases; nucleotides not matched to a gene: 5. The CDR3 is 15 residues long. The CDR3 nucleotides are TGTGCCAGTAAGGGACAGGGGGCGAGCAACTATGGCTACACCTTC. It encodes CASKGQGASNYGYTF.

This clone is a singleton in its sample. This chain connects TRBV6-5 to TRBJ2-3, with D possibly matching TRBD1 (5 bases). Per germline, CDR1 MNHEY and CDR2 SVGAGI. The CDR3 spans 14 residues. Trimming stripped 6 bases from V and 2 bases from J, with 12 bases between. CDR3 amino acids: CASSLDTITDTQYF. The CDR3 bases are TGTGCCAGCAGCTTGGACACGATCACAGATACGCAGTATTTT.

The chain uses TRBV9 and TRBJ2-3; 7 bases fit TRBD1. Germline values: CDR1 SGDLS, CDR2 YYNGEE. CDR3 length: 14 amino acids. V shed 4 bases and J 4 bases; nucleotides not matched to a gene: 6. CDR3 in DNA: TGTGCCAGCAGCTCATACAGGGGTGCAGATACGCAGTATTTT. This codes for CASSSYRGADTQYF.

The V and J genes are TRBV20-1 and TRBJ1-1; D may be TRBD1 (5 bases). CDR1 and CDR2 (germline): DFQATT, SNEGSKA (reference sequence). The CDR3 contains 10 residues. The CDR3 is CTSGGTEAFF. The CDR3 DNA reads as TGCACCTCGGGGGGAACTGAAGCTTTCTTT.

The genes are TRBV5-4 and TRBJ2-7; D call uncertain. The CDR3 runs 14 residues. Trimming took 1 base from V and 4 from J, leaving 12 bases between them. Germline CDR1 reads SGHNT; CDR2 reads YYREEE (reference sequence). The CDR3 loop is CASSLSLGRYEQYF. As DNA, the CDR3 is TGTGCCAGCAGCTTGTCCCTAGGCAGATACGAGCAGTACTTC.

The chain combines TRBV19 with TRBJ1-1; 10 nucleotides align to TRBD1. CDR3 length: 16 residues. Trimming at V came to 5 bases and at J to 4 bases, leaving 10 bases not matched to a gene. From germline, CDR1 is LNHDA and CDR2 SQIVND (reference sequence). Here the CDR3 DNA reads TGTGCCAGTAGTCCCCGGGACAGGGGTTTGGCCACTGAAGCTTTCTTT. Translated, it gives CASSPRDRGLATEAFF.

This chain connects TRBV7-3 to TRBJ2-1; the match to TRBD2 covers 9 bases. The CDR3 loop spans 16 amino acids. Trimming at V came to 5 bases and at J to 0 bases, leaving 5 bases not matched to a gene. Germline V lookup: CDR1 SGHTA, CDR2 FQGTGA. Written as DNA, the CDR3 is TGTGCCAGCAGCCGACTAGCGGCGAGCTCCTACAATGAGCAGTTCTTC. This gives the protein CASSRLAASSYNEQFF.

The rearrangement joins TRBV19 to TRBJ2-2, with 7 bases identical to TRBD2. The V and J ends lost 1 base and 4 bases, in that order; junction bases with no gene match: 3. The CDR3 sequence is 15 residues long. CDR1 and CDR2 from the germline V gene are LNHDA and SQIVND (reference sequence). CDR3 protein: CASSIAGGSTGELFF. The CDR3 DNA reads TGTGCCAGTAGTATAGCGGGGGGTTCCACCGGGGAGCTGTTTTTT.

J is TRBJ2-3 and V is TRBV19; 7 bases map to TRBD2. The length of the CDR3 is 15 residues. Per germline, CDR1 LNHDA and CDR2 SQIVND (reference sequence). With V trimmed by 5 bases and J by 4 bases, 9 bases remained unmatched. CDR3 in amino acids: CASSQGGAGSDTQYF. The DNA for the CDR3 is TGTGCCAGTAGTCAGGGCGGAGCGGGGTCAGATACGCAGTATTTT.

This sequence joins TRBV5-1 and TRBJ2-1; TRBD2 agrees at 10 bases. Per germline, CDR1 SGHRS and CDR2 YFSETQ. V gave up 0 bases and J gave up 9 bases; unmatched junction bases: 12. The CDR3 covers 17 residues. The CDR3 loop reads CASSLASLSGRATEQFF. The CDR3 DNA is TGCGCCAGCAGCTTGGCCTCTTTGAGCGGGAGGGCCACTGAGCAGTTCTTC.

J is TRBJ1-1 and V is TRBV18; a possible D gene is TRBD1 (5 bases). V dropped 6 bases and J dropped 1 base, with 9 bases sitting between them. The CDR3 runs 13 residues. Germline assignment: CDR1 KGHSH and CDR2 LQKENI. The CDR3 reads CASSLDRNTEAFF. The CDR3 DNA sequence: TGTGCCAGCTCGCTCGACAGGAACACTGAAGCTTTCTTT.

The V call is TRBV7-2, the J call TRBJ2-1; D gene ambiguous. This CDR3 comprises 13 residues. V was clipped by 2 bases and J by 5 bases, with 7 bases between them. Per the germline V gene, CDR1 is SGHTA and CDR2 is FQGNSA. The CDR3, as DNA: TGTGCCAGCAGCTTATCACGAGACAATGAGCAGTTCTTC. It specifies CASSLSRDNEQFF.